The 25 T cell receptor beta chains given below trace back to one sample, sequenced in a study of T cell responses to AZD1222 COVID-19 vaccine. Clones were read by immunoSEQ multiplex PCR, and TCRdb kept only the in-frame ones, dropping some. The repertoire holds about 88,000 clones, with around 90% as singletons. The source was peripheral blood, collected 28 days after the second AZD1222 dose. Source of these receptors: an adult who received the AZD1222 COVID-19 vaccine.

J is TRBJ1-1 and V is TRBV5-1, with 10 bases lining up with TRBD1. Germline V CDR1 and CDR2: SGHRS, YFSETQ. J lost 3 bases, V lost 4 bases, and 9 bases had no gene match. The CDR3 totals 16 residues. CDR3 DNA sequence: TGCGCCAGCAGCGACGGGACAGGGGTTGATTACACTGAAGCTTTCTTT. Translated: CASSDGTGVDYTEAFF.

The chain links TRBV3-1 (or the pseudogene TRBV3-2) to TRBJ1-2, with D tentatively TRBD1 (6 bases). The CDR3 is 16 residues long. Deletions cut 4 bases from V and 3 bases from J, with 18 bases between. CDR1 and CDR2 from the germline V gene are LGHDT and YNNKEL (reference sequence). CDR3 sequence (DNA): TGTGCCAGCAGCCTTTACTTACAGGGACGGGACTATGGCTACACCTTC. Translating it yields CASSLYLQGRDYGYTF.

The rearrangement links TRBV10-1 to TRBJ1-1; a possible D gene is TRBD1 (5 bases). Germline V gene sequence: CDR1 WNHNN, CDR2 SYGVQD (reference sequence). Between the trimmed V and J ends, which lost 2 bases and 1 base, there was a span of 5 bases. The CDR3 extends over 13 amino acids. DNA for the CDR3: TGCGCCAGCAGTGAGCAGGGGAACACTGAAGCTTTCTTT. Translation: CASSEQGNTEAFF.

This clone has a single count. The CDR3 reads CASSEGGLSAHEQYF. The CDR3 DNA follows: TGTGCCAGCAGTGAAGGGGGACTATCTGCCCACGAGCAGTACTTC. The V call is TRBV6-1, the J call TRBJ2-7; 7 bases fit TRBD2. The trim removed 1 base at V and 5 bases at J, leaving 8 bases unmatched. The CDR3 is 15 amino acids. CDR1 is MNHNS, CDR2 SASEGT, per germline.

The chain recombines TRBV5-1 with TRBJ2-1; TRBD1 agrees at 9 bases. Trimming removed 1 base from V and 3 bases from J; junction bases left unmatched: 5. The CDR3 totals 16 residues. Germline V lookup: CDR1 SGHRS, CDR2 YFSETQ. The CDR3 DNA follows: TGCGCCAGCAGCTTGTCTGGGACAGGGCTCTACAATGAGCAGTTCTTC. Its translation is CASSLSGTGLYNEQFF.

V usage is TRBV4-1 and J usage is TRBJ2-2; TRBD2 aligns across 11 bases. The CDR3 is made up of 17 amino acids. Germline CDR1 reads MGHRA; CDR2 reads YSYEKL. V was pared by 1 base and J by 5 bases, with 6 bases of the junction left unmatched. The CDR3 nucleotides read TGCGCCAGCAGCCAAGTTGTAGCGGGGGGGCCTACCGGGGAGCTGTTTTTT. It codes for CASSQVVAGGPTGELFF.

J is TRBJ1-5 and V is TRBV3-1 (or the pseudogene TRBV3-2), with D unresolved. The CDR3 loop spans 15 amino acids. Germline V gene sequence: CDR1 LGHDT, CDR2 YNNKEL (reference sequence). V lost 2 bases, J lost 1 base, and 9 bases lay in between. CDR3 nucleotides: TGTGCCAGCAGCCAATCACCGGGGAGCAATCAGCCCCAGCATTTT. This encodes CASSQSPGSNQPQHF.

The chain has TRBV7-8 and TRBJ2-2; D may be TRBD2 (5 bases). CDR3 length equals 16 residues. Germline V gene data show CDR1 as SGHVS and CDR2 as FQNEAQ. V dropped 5 bases and J dropped 5 bases, with 18 bases sitting between them. The CDR3 coding sequence is TGTGCCAGCAGCCCAGCGGAACCTAGCCTAACCGGGGAGCTGTTTTTT. Its translation is CASSPAEPSLTGELFF.

The V and J genes are TRBV30 and TRBJ2-2; the match to TRBD2 covers 10 bases. Germline CDR1 and CDR2: GTSNPN and SVGIG (reference sequence). The CDR3 is made up of 16 amino acids. With V trimmed by 3 bases and J by 4 bases, 8 bases remained unmatched. CDR3 nucleotides: TGTGCCTGGAGGCGGGTAGCGGGGGGCGGCACCGGGGAGCTGTTTTTT. Protein: CAWRRVAGGGTGELFF.

J is TRBJ1-2 and V is TRBV11-2; D not certain. CDR3 length: 17 residues. CDR1 and CDR2 (germline): SGHAT, FQNNGV. Between the trimmed V and J ends, which lost 1 base and 3 bases, there was a span of 18 bases. The CDR3 loop is CASSLVGGRPSDYGYTF. In nucleotides, the CDR3 is TGTGCCAGCAGCTTAGTGGGTGGCAGACCTTCGGACTATGGCTACACCTTC.

The chain carries TRBV7-9 and TRBJ1-5, with D perhaps matching TRBD1 (6 bases). This CDR3 spans 14 amino acids. The V gene's germline CDR1 is SEHNR and CDR2 FQNEAQ (reference sequence). The V end lost 1 base, the J end lost 4 bases, and 8 bases lay between the germline ends. The CDR3 protein is CASSLGDTNQPQHF. The CDR3 DNA follows: TGTGCCAGCAGCTTAGGGGACACGAATCAGCCCCAGCATTTT.

The chain has TRBV28 and TRBJ1-1; 10 bases fit TRBD1. In germline, CDR1 is MDHEN, CDR2 SYDVKM. V was clipped by 2 bases and J by 3 bases; unmatched bases: 6. The CDR3 spans 16 residues. CDR3: CASSLGTGEVDTEAFF. The CDR3, as DNA: TGTGCCAGCAGTTTAGGGACAGGGGAGGTGGACACTGAAGCTTTCTTT.

The CDR3 DNA is TGTGCCAGCAGCCCCAGAAGGGACTACAATGAGCAGTTCTTC. Protein sequence: CASSPRRDYNEQFF. V is TRBV7-3 and J is TRBJ2-1, with unresolved D. CDR1 is SGHTA, CDR2 FQGTGA, per germline. V lost 5 bases, J lost 3 bases, and 11 bases lay in between. CDR3 size: 14 residues.

The rearrangement links TRBV7-9 to TRBJ1-6; D gene uncertain. The V gene lost 2 bases and the J gene lost 6 bases, with 17 bases spanning the gap. Germline V gene lookup returns CDR1 SEHNR and CDR2 FQNEAQ (reference sequence). CDR3 length: 17 amino acids. CDR3 protein: CASSLSELTSRNSPLHF. The CDR3 region has the DNA TGTGCCAGCAGCTTATCCGAGTTAACAAGTCGTAATTCACCCCTCCACTTT.

The chain joins TRBV20-1 to TRBJ1-1; D is ambiguous. With 6 bases removed from V and 0 bases from J, the gap between germline ends came to 5 bases. Germline V CDR1 and CDR2: DFQATT, SNEGSKA (reference sequence). The length of the CDR3 is 11 residues. Here the CDR3 DNA reads TGCAGTGCCCAACTGAACACTGAAGCTTTCTTT. This sequence encodes CSAQLNTEAFF.

The rearrangement joins TRBV6-5 to TRBJ1-1; 7 nucleotides line up with TRBD1. Per the germline V gene, CDR1 is MNHEY and CDR2 is SVGAGI. V shed 7 bases, J shed 4 bases, and the junction held 9 bases outside the gene matches. The CDR3 is made up of 14 amino acids. This CDR3 is CASNIDRAGTEAFF. CDR3 coding DNA: TGTGCCAGCAATATAGACAGGGCCGGCACTGAAGCTTTCTTT.

The chain is built from TRBV11-2 and TRBJ1-5, with D unclear. Germline V gives CDR1 SGHAT, CDR2 FQNNGV. CDR3 size: 13 residues. The V end was cut by 1 base, the J end by 4 bases, with 5 bases between. As DNA, the CDR3 is TGTGCCAGCAGCTTAGTGGGGAATCAGCCCCAGCATTTT. Translated, it gives CASSLVGNQPQHF. The full variable domain, with the rest looked up from reference TRBV11-2 and TRBJ1-5, is EAGVAQSPRYKIIEKRQSVAFWCNPISGHATLYWYQQILGQGPKLLIQFQNNGVVDDSQLPKDRFSAERLKGVDSTLKIQPAKLEDSAVYLCASSLVGNQPQHFGDGTRLSIL.

This rearrangement joins TRBV4-2 to TRBJ1-5, with D unresolved. Trimming left V 5 bases short and J 2 bases short, with 19 bases between. This CDR3 has 17 residues. The germline V gene has CDR1 LGHNA and CDR2 YNFKEQ. The CDR3 nucleotides read TGTGCCAGCAGCGTAGGGAGGGCAGTCCATGGCAATCAGCCCCAGCATTTT. It codes for CASSVGRAVHGNQPQHF.

This rearrangement joins TRBV19 to TRBJ2-1, with TRBD2 identical over 8 bases. Germline V gene lookup returns CDR1 LNHDA and CDR2 SQIVND (reference sequence). Trimming removed 4 bases from V and 5 bases from J; junction bases left unmatched: 10. The CDR3 spans 16 residues. The CDR3 loop is CASSTAQRGTHNEQFF. The CDR3, as DNA: TGTGCCAGTAGTACGGCCCAGCGGGGGACCCACAATGAGCAGTTCTTC. Variable domain in full (rest from reference TRBV19 and TRBJ2-1): DGGITQSPKYLFRKEGQNVTLSCEQNLNHDAMYWYRQDPGQGLRLIYYSQIVNDFQKGDIAEGYSVSREKKESFPLTVTSAQKNPTAFYLCASSTAQRGTHNEQFFGPGTRLTVL.

The CDR3 protein is CASSPGQGPANYGYTF. CDR3 DNA sequence: TGCGCCAGCAGCCCGGGACAGGGGCCTGCTAACTATGGCTACACCTTC. The rearrangement joins TRBV4-1 to TRBJ1-2, with 10 bases matching TRBD1. V shed 4 bases and J 0 bases; nucleotides not matched to a gene: 5. Germline lookup yields CDR1 MGHRA and CDR2 YSYEKL. The CDR3 runs 16 residues.

The chain recombines TRBV18 with TRBJ2-7; possibly TRBD2 for D (6 bases). Germline V gene sequence: CDR1 KGHSH, CDR2 LQKENI. V lost 4 bases to trimming and J lost 3 bases, with 13 bases between them. The CDR3 is 14 residues long. CDR3 in DNA: TGTGCCAGCTCACACTGGGACTCCGTCTACGAGCAGTACTTC. Encoded protein: CASSHWDSVYEQYF.

By share of the sample, this clone is medium-sized. V is TRBV12-5 and J is TRBJ2-2; D is undetermined. The CDR3 is 13 residues long. The V end lost 0 bases, the J end lost 5 bases, and 4 bases lay between the germline ends. Germline V gene sequence: CDR1 LGHNT, CDR2 FRNRAP. The DNA for the CDR3 is TGTGCTAGTGGTTTGGTGGGGACCGGGGAGCTGTTTTTT. Amino acids: CASGLVGTGELFF.

The chain employs TRBV6-5 and TRBJ1-4, with D unresolved. Trimming took off 4 bases at V and 8 bases at J, with 14 bases between the two ends. Germline V gives CDR1 MNHEY, CDR2 SVGAGI. This CDR3 has 14 amino acids. The CDR3 DNA reads TGTGCCAGCAGTTTAGTAGGGCGGCCCGAAAAACTGTTTTTT. It is translated as CASSLVGRPEKLFF.

This sequence joins TRBV29-1 and TRBJ1-5, with TRBD1 matching 8 bases. The trim removed 6 bases at V and 7 bases at J, leaving 8 bases unmatched. This CDR3 is built from 13 residues. Germline values: CDR1 SQVTM, CDR2 ANQGSEA. CDR3 DNA sequence: TGCAGCGTGGACCAGGGGGCTGGACAGCCCCAGCATTTT. This sequence encodes CSVDQGAGQPQHF. The complete variable domain, with remaining parts taken from reference TRBV29-1 and TRBJ1-5, reads SAVISQKPSRDICQRGTSLTIQCQVDSQVTMMFWYRQQPGQSLTLIATANQGSEATYESGFVIDKFPISRPNLTFSTLTVSNMSPEDSSIYLCSVDQGAGQPQHFGDGTRLSIL.

The chain combines TRBV5-6 with TRBJ2-1; perhaps D is TRBD1 or TRBD2 (6 bases each). The CDR3 extends over 12 amino acids. The V end was cut by 4 bases, the J end by 9 bases, with 11 bases between. Germline V gene data show CDR1 as SGHDT and CDR2 as YYEEEE. The CDR3 sequence: CASSPQGGEQFF. Here the CDR3 DNA reads TGTGCCAGCAGCCCACAGGGAGGTGAGCAGTTCTTC.